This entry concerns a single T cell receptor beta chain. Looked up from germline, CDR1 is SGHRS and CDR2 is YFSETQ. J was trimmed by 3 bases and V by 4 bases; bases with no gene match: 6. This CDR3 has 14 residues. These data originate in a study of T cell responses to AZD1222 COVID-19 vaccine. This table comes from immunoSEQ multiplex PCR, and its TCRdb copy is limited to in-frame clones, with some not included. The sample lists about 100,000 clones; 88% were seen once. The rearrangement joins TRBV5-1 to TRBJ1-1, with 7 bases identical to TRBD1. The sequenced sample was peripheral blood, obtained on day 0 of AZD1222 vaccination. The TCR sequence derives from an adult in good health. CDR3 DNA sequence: TGCGCCAGCAGCCAAACAGGGGTTGACACTGAAGCTTTCTTT. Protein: CASSQTGVDTEAFF.